The 27 T cell receptor beta chains reported below all come from one sample, sequenced in a study of shared clonotypes between healthy human individuals. Using immunoSEQ multiplex PCR, the repertoire was profiled, and TCRdb retains in-frame clones only, with some absent. This table has roughly 590,000 clones, less than 97% appearing once. In the naive CD8 group, cells lacked CD45RO and were positively selected for CCR7, so terminally differentiated effector memory CD45RA+ cells were left out. Source material: naive CD8+ T cells sorted from blood. The origin of the receptors is a woman in her 30s in good health.

This clone was detected only once. The V and J genes are TRBV7-2 and TRBJ2-7, with 9 bases lining up with TRBD2. The V and J ends lost 5 bases and 1 base, in that order; junction bases with no gene match: 15. Germline loops: CDR1 SGHTA, CDR2 FQGNSA. The CDR3 sequence is 18 residues long. This CDR3 is CASSGGVEGLADSYEQYF. As DNA, the CDR3 is TGTGCCAGCAGCGGAGGGGTTGAGGGACTAGCCGATTCCTACGAGCAGTACTTC.

The chain recombines TRBV6-6 with TRBJ2-1, with TRBD2 as a possible D gene (6 bases). There are 15 residues in the CDR3. Germline assignment: CDR1 MNHNY and CDR2 SVGAGI (reference sequence). With 5 bases removed from V and 5 bases from J, the gap between germline ends came to 16 bases. The CDR3 sequence: CASSPQGGDNNEQFF. CDR3 in DNA: TGTGCCAGCAGTCCCCAAGGCGGGGATAACAATGAGCAGTTCTTC.

This chain connects TRBV7-9 to TRBJ1-1; 8 positions agree with TRBD1. Looked up from germline, CDR1 is SEHNR and CDR2 is FQNEAQ (reference sequence). This CDR3 spans 16 amino acids. The trim removed 5 bases at V and 4 bases at J, leaving 12 bases unmatched. Written as DNA, the CDR3 is TGTGCCAGCAGCAAGGCCGGAAGTGACAGGGGCACTGAAGCTTTCTTT. This codes for CASSKAGSDRGTEAFF.

The chain joins TRBV7-9 to TRBJ2-2; no clear D. Germline values: CDR1 SEHNR, CDR2 FQNEAQ (reference sequence). The CDR3 extends over 12 amino acids. Deletions cut 10 bases from V and 0 bases from J, with 6 bases between. CDR3 DNA: TGTGCCACCTTCACGAACACCGGGGAGCTGTTTTTT. This codes for CATFTNTGELFF.

This sequence joins TRBV19 and TRBJ2-3, with D perhaps TRBD1 or TRBD2 (5 bases each). The V and J ends lost 7 bases and 5 bases respectively, with 13 bases between them. CDR1 is LNHDA, CDR2 SQIVND, per germline (reference sequence). The CDR3 length is 13 residues. The CDR3 reads CASMGVPGDTQYF. CDR3 bases: TGTGCCAGTATGGGGGTCCCCGGAGATACGCAGTATTTT.

This chain uses TRBV6-1 with TRBJ2-3; 11 nucleotides align to TRBD2. CDR3 length equals 21 residues. From germline, CDR1 is MNHNS and CDR2 SASEGT. V was clipped by 2 bases and J by 1 base; unmatched bases: 17. For the CDR3, the DNA is TGTGCCAGCAGTGAAATACTCGTCGGGCTAGCGGGAGGTTGGGGCACAGATACGCAGTATTTT. It codes for CASSEILVGLAGGWGTDTQYF.

Comments on this clone: The identical CDR3 is also encoded by other nucleotide sequences in the sample. This chain links TRBV9 with TRBJ2-5, with TRBD1 matching over 7 bases. The trim removed 2 bases at V and 3 bases at J, leaving 1 base unmatched. Germline CDR1 reads SGDLS; CDR2 reads YYNGEE. This CDR3 has 13 amino acids. The CDR3: CASSVGTEETQYF. CDR3 DNA: TGTGCCAGCAGCGTCGGGACAGAAGAGACCCAGTACTTC.

V gene TRBV13 combines with J gene TRBJ1-2; 8 positions match TRBD1. Trimming cost V 0 bases and J 8 bases; bases outside gene matches: 2. The CDR3 is made up of 13 amino acids. Germline V CDR1 and CDR2: PRHDT, FYEKMQ (reference sequence). CDR3 sequence (DNA): TGTGCCAGCAGCTTAGGCAGGGGGCAAGGCTACACCTTC. Amino acids: CASSLGRGQGYTF. Drawing the rest from reference TRBV13 and TRBJ1-2, the complete variable domain is AAGVIQSPRHLIKEKRETATLKCYPIPRHDTVYWYQQGPGQDPQFLISFYEKMQSDKGSIPDRFSAQQFSDYHSELNMSSLELGDSALYFCASSLGRGQGYTFGSGTRLTVV.

This clone was counted only a few times. This chain uses TRBV2 with TRBJ1-1; a possible D gene is TRBD1 (5 bases). This CDR3 contains 12 residues. Trimming shortened V by 6 bases and J by 4 bases, and 9 bases separated the two germline ends. In germline, CDR1 is SNHLY, CDR2 FYNNEI. CDR3 sequence (DNA): TGTGCCAGCAGCACAGGTTCCACTGAAGCTTTCTTT. Translating it yields CASSTGSTEAFF.

J is TRBJ2-5 and V is TRBV29-1; a possible D gene is TRBD2 (6 bases). The DNA end lines up better with TRBJ2-7; the J call may be wrong. The CDR3 consists of 13 residues. In germline, CDR1 is SQVTM, CDR2 ANQGSEA. The DNA for the CDR3 is TGCAGCGTCGGTTGGAGGGGAACCTACGAGCAGTACTTC. As protein: CSVGWRGTYEQYF.

The chain employs TRBV4-1 and TRBJ2-1; TRBD2 is a possible D gene (6 bases). Germline V gives CDR1 MGHRA, CDR2 YSYEKL. The CDR3 has 14 residues. V shed 8 bases and J shed 4 bases, with 15 bases lying between them. CDR3 sequence: CASQALSGYNEQFF. In DNA form, the CDR3 reads TGCGCCAGCCAAGCCCTTAGCGGATACAATGAGCAGTTCTTC.

The rearrangement uses TRBV4-1 and TRBJ1-2; D not resolved. Trimming pared 1 base from V and 8 bases from J, leaving 8 bases between. CDR3 length: 12 residues. From germline, CDR1 is MGHRA and CDR2 YSYEKL. For the CDR3, the DNA is TGCGCCAGCAGCCAAGCCGTGTCCGGCTACACCTTC. It codes for CASSQAVSGYTF.

Details on this clone: Other nucleotide sequences in the sample specify the same CDR3. The genes are TRBV5-6 and TRBJ2-7; TRBD1 aligns across 7 bases. The germline V gene has CDR1 SGHDT and CDR2 YYEEEE. The CDR3 has 13 amino acids. Trimming removed 0 bases from V and 4 bases from J; junction bases left unmatched: 1. CDR3 sequence: CASSLDRGYEQYF. Here the CDR3 DNA reads TGTGCCAGCAGCTTGGACAGGGGATACGAGCAGTACTTC.

This chain links TRBV9 with TRBJ1-1, with 7 bases fitting TRBD1. Germline CDR1 reads SGDLS; CDR2 reads YYNGEE. This CDR3 region has 14 residues. Unmatched junction bases numbered 7, after V lost 5 bases and J lost 3 bases. In nucleotides, the CDR3 is TGTGCCAGCAGAGTGCCACAGGGGCACACTGAAGCTTTCTTT. Translation gives CASRVPQGHTEAFF.

The chain combines TRBV10-3 with TRBJ2-1, with a tentative D call TRBD2 (6 bases). There are 15 residues in the CDR3. The V gene lost 3 bases and the J gene lost 7 bases, with 16 bases spanning the gap. Germline CDR1 reads ENHRY; CDR2 reads SYGVKD. CDR3 nucleotide sequence: TGTGCCATCAGTGACTCGATGGAGGGTGGTAATGAGCAGTTCTTC. This sequence encodes CAISDSMEGGNEQFF.

The J gene is TRBJ1-1, the V gene TRBV2, with D tentatively TRBD1 (5 bases). The CDR3 is 10 amino acids. Trimming removed 3 bases at V and 11 bases at J, with 7 bases between. Germline loops: CDR1 SNHLY, CDR2 FYNNEI. The DNA of the CDR3 is TGTGCCAGCAGTGACAGGGATGCTTTCTTT. It is translated as CASSDRDAFF.

This clone came up once. This chain connects TRBV28 to TRBJ2-1, with unresolved D. CDR3 size: 14 residues. Looked up from germline, CDR1 is MDHEN and CDR2 is SYDVKM. V was shortened by 4 bases and J by 5 bases, with 12 bases between the two germline ends. The CDR3 loop is CASSSRVVDNEQFF. CDR3 bases: TGTGCCAGCAGTTCCCGCGTTGTGGACAATGAGCAGTTCTTC.

The chain combines TRBV28 with TRBJ1-3; the D gene is possibly TRBD1 (6 bases). Germline loops: CDR1 MDHEN, CDR2 SYDVKM. The V end lost 2 bases, the J end lost 1 base, and 9 bases lay between the germline ends. The CDR3 is 15 amino acids. The CDR3 loop reads CASSLTGFSGNTIYF. CDR3 DNA sequence: TGTGCCAGCAGTTTAACAGGGTTTTCTGGAAACACCATATATTTT.

As concerns this clone: Distinct nucleotide sequences in the sample also encode this CDR3. The chain couples TRBV28 to TRBJ2-7, with 7 bases aligning to TRBD1. CDR3 length: 15 amino acids. The junction had 7 bases not matched to a gene; V was cut back by 3 bases and J by 2 bases. CDR1 is MDHEN, CDR2 SYDVKM, per germline. The CDR3 coding sequence is TGTGCCAGCAGTTTCCTACCGGGACAGACCTACGAGCAGTACTTC. Protein sequence: CASSFLPGQTYEQYF.

V is TRBV7-9 and J is TRBJ2-7; 11 bases agree with TRBD2. The CDR3 contains 15 residues. The germline V gene has CDR1 SEHNR and CDR2 FQNEAQ (reference sequence). Trimming took 5 bases from V and 4 from J; bases not matched to a gene: 7. The DNA of the CDR3 is TGTGCCAGCAGCCCGCCTAGCGGGAGGCTTTACGAGCAGTACTTC. Translated: CASSPPSGRLYEQYF. Looking up the rest from reference TRBV7-9 and TRBJ2-7 gives the full variable domain: DTGVSQNPRHKITKRGQNVTFRCDPISEHNRLYWYRQTLGQGPEFLTYFQNEAQLEKSRLLSDRFSAERPKGSFSTLEIQRTEQGDSAMYLCASSPPSGRLYEQYFGPGTRLTVT.

The genes are TRBV11-3 and TRBJ2-1; D gene ambiguous. From germline, CDR1 is SGHNT and CDR2 YENEEA. The CDR3 is 14 amino acids. Trimming cost V 0 bases and J 5 bases, with 8 bases left between them. CDR3 region: CASSLDPADNEQFF. DNA of the CDR3: TGTGCCAGCAGCTTAGATCCTGCGGACAATGAGCAGTTCTTC.

The chain employs TRBV9 and TRBJ2-2; D is perhaps TRBD2 (6 bases). The CDR3 is made up of 15 amino acids. Trimming removed 0 bases at V and 5 bases at J, with 11 bases between. CDR1 is SGDLS, CDR2 YYNGEE, per germline. CDR3 nucleotide sequence: TGTGCCAGCAGCGTAGATCTAGCGCTTACCGGGGAGCTGTTTTTT. Translation gives CASSVDLALTGELFF.

V usage is TRBV28 and J usage is TRBJ1-5; 11 bases match TRBD1. Germline V gives CDR1 MDHEN, CDR2 SYDVKM. The CDR3 length is 17 residues. V shed 6 bases, J shed 2 bases, and the junction held 9 bases outside the gene matches. The CDR3 sequence: CASSRPWTGGGNQPQHF. For the CDR3, the DNA is TGTGCCAGCAGCCGCCCGTGGACAGGGGGCGGCAATCAGCCCCAGCATTTT.

This clone occurred once. CDR3 protein: CASSDIAGVLNEQFF. In DNA form, the CDR3 reads TGTGCCAGCAGTGATATAGCGGGAGTTCTGAATGAGCAGTTCTTC. The rearrangement links TRBV25-1 to TRBJ2-1; 9 positions match TRBD2. Germline trimming cut 3 bases from V and 7 bases from J; bases unmatched to any gene: 7. The V gene's germline CDR1 is MGHDK and CDR2 SYGVNS. The CDR3 runs to 15 residues.

This clone has a single count. The V call is TRBV14, the J call TRBJ2-5; 10 nucleotides agree with TRBD1. CDR1 and CDR2 (germline): SGHDN, FVKESK. With 3 bases clipped from V and 4 bases from J, the junction kept 8 bases outside the gene matches. The CDR3 has 16 residues. As DNA, the CDR3 is TGTGCCAGCAGCCATGTGACAGGGGGCATCCTAGAGACCCAGTACTTC. Amino acid sequence: CASSHVTGGILETQYF.

The J gene is TRBJ1-4, the V gene TRBV25-1, with 10 positions matching TRBD1. Germline V lookup: CDR1 MGHDK, CDR2 SYGVNS. J gave up 7 bases and V 5 bases, and 4 bases lay outside the gene matches. The CDR3 has 14 amino acids. CDR3 residues: CASSNRDRGEKLFF. The DNA of the CDR3 is TGTGCCAGCAGTAACCGGGACAGGGGTGAAAAACTGTTTTTT.

The chain links TRBV14 to TRBJ1-2; D perhaps matches TRBD1 (5 bases). Between the trimmed V and J ends, which lost 4 bases and 4 bases, there was a span of 19 bases. This CDR3 is 16 amino acids long. Germline loops: CDR1 SGHDN, CDR2 FVKESK. The CDR3 is CASSPTVGRGGYGYTF. The CDR3, as DNA: TGTGCCAGCAGCCCCACCGTGGGGAGGGGCGGCTATGGCTACACCTTC.